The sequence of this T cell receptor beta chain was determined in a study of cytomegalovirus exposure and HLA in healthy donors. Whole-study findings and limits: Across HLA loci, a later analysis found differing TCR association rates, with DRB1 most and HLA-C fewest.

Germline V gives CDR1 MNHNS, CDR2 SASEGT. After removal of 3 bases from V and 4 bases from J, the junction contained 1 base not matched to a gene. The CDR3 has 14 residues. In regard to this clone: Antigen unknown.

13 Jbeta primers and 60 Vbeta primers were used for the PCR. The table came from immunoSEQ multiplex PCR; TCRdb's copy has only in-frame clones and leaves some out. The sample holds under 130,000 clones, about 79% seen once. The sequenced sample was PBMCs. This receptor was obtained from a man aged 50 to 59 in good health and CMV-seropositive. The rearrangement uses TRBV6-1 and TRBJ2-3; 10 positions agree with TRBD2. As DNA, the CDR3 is TGTGCCAGCAGTGAGGGACTAGCGCCAGATACGCAGTATTTT. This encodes CASSEGLAPDTQYF.